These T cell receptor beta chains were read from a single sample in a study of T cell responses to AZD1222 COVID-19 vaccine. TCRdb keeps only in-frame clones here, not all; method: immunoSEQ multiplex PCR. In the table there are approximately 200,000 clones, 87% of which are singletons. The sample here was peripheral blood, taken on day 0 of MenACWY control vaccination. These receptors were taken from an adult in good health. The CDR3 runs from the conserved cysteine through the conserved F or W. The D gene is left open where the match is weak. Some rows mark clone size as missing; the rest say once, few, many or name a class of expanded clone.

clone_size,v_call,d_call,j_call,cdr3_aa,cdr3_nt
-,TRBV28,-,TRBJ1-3,CASSSGSTSGNTIYF,TGTGCCAGCAGTTCGGGCTCCACTTCTGGAAACACCATATATTTT
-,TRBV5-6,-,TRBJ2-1,CASSQFRNEQFF,TGTGCCAGCAGCCAATTTAGGAATGAGCAGTTCTTC
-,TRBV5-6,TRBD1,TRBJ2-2,CASTPLAGGGGELFF,TGTGCCAGCACCCCGCTCGCAGGGGGTGGCGGGGAGCTGTTTTTT
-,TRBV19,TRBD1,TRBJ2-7,CASSIGDRGLYEQYF,TGTGCCAGTAGTATAGGAGACAGGGGGCTCTACGAGCAGTACTTC
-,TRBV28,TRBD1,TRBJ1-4,CASSLTTDRGTNEKLFF,TGTGCCAGCAGTCTCACAACGGACAGGGGCACTAATGAAAAACTGTTTTTT
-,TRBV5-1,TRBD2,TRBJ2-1,CASSSGLAGVNEQFF,TGCGCCAGCAGCTCGGGACTAGCGGGGGTCAATGAGCAGTTCTTC
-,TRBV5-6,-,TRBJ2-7,CASSLYGFSVEQYF,TGTGCCAGCAGCTTGTACGGGTTTTCCGTCGAGCAGTACTTC
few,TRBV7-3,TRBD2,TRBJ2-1,CASSSKMTGTSGLNEQFF,TGTGCCAGCAGCTCCAAAATGACCGGGACTAGCGGTTTGAATGAGCAGTTCTTC
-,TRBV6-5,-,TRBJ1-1,CASNPGPFPTEAFF,TGTGCCAGCAATCCGGGCCCCTTCCCCACTGAAGCTTTCTTT
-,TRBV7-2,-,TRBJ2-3,CASSLAGPRTSTDTQYF,TGTGCCAGCAGCTTAGCGGGACCTAGGACTAGCACAGATACGCAGTATTTT
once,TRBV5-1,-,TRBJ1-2,CASSSGTGNYGYTF,TGCGCCAGCAGCAGCGGGACGGGTAACTATGGCTACACCTTC
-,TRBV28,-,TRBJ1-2,CASSRMGEGYGYTF,TGTGCCAGCAGCCGTATGGGGGAGGGCTATGGCTACACCTTC
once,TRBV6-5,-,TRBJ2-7,CASSYSWDKPYEQYF,TGTGCCAGCAGTTACTCCTGGGACAAACCTTACGAGCAGTACTTC
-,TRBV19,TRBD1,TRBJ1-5,CASSGQGGQPQHF,TGTGCCAGTAGCGGACAGGGGGGTCAGCCCCAGCATTTT
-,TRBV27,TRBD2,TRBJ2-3,CASSPTSGGNTDTQYF,TGTGCCAGCAGTCCAACTAGCGGGGGGAACACAGATACGCAGTATTTT
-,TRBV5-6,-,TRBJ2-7,CASSLAASEQYF,TGTGCCAGCAGCTTGGCGGCTTCCGAGCAGTACTTC
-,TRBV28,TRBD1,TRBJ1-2,CASSTGQGDVYGYTF,TGTGCCAGCAGCACCGGACAGGGGGATGTCTATGGCTACACCTTC
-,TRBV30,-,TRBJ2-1,CACLRRDNEQFF,TGTGCCTGCCTACGCCGGGATAATGAGCAGTTCTTC
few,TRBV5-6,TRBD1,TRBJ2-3,CASSLRQGAGWGTDTQYF,TGTGCCAGCAGCTTGCGACAGGGGGCGGGATGGGGCACAGATACGCAGTATTTT
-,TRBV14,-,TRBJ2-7,CASSRNLDFTTYF,TGTGCCAGCAGCCGAAACTTGGACTTCACCACGTACTTC
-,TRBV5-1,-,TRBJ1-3,CASSLTGEGNTIYF,TGCGCCAGCAGCCTGACCGGGGAAGGAAACACCATATATTTT
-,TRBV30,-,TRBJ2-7,CAWSDNPSFGEQYF,TGTGCCTGGAGTGACAACCCCTCCTTTGGCGAGCAGTACTTC
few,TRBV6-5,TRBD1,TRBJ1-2,CASSYWQGADGYTF,TGTGCCAGCAGTTACTGGCAGGGGGCGGATGGCTACACCTTC
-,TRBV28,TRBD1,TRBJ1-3,CASSFEQGKGNTIYF,TGTGCCAGCAGTTTCGAACAGGGGAAGGGAAACACCATATATTTT
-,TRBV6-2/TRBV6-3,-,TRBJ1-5,CASSYTGYEGNQPQHF,TGTGCCAGCAGTTACACAGGCTATGAAGGCAATCAGCCCCAGCATTTT
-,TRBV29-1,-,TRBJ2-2,CSGGVGATGELFF,TGCAGCGGCGGGGTGGGTGCGACCGGGGAGCTGTTTTTT
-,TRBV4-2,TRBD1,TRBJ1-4,CASSQNRDSNEKLFF,TGTGCCAGCAGCCAAAACCGGGACAGTAATGAAAAACTGTTTTTT
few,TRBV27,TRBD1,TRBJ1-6,CASRPGTGESSPLHF,TGTGCCAGCAGGCCGGGGACAGGGGAAAGTTCACCCCTCCACTTT
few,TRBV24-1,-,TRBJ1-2,CATSDSQEGFYGYTF,TGTGCCACCAGTGATTCCCAGGAGGGGTTCTATGGCTACACCTTC
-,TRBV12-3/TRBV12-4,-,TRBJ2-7,CASSLGRGTEQYF,TGTGCCAGCAGTTTGGGGAGGGGGACAGAGCAGTACTTC
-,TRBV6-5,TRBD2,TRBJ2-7,CGGASGGAVSPEQYF,TGTGGTGGGGCTAGCGGGGGGGCAGTGTCACCCGAGCAGTACTTC
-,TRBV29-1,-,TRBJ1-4,CSVAWSGRATNEKLFF,TGCAGCGTGGCATGGTCCGGGCGGGCAACTAATGAAAAACTGTTTTTT
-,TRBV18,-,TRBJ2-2,CASSPWDGELFF,TGTGCCAGCTCACCATGGGACGGGGAGCTGTTTTTT
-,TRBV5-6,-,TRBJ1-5,CASSLMGDDQPQHF,TGTGCCAGCAGCTTGATGGGGGATGATCAGCCCCAGCATTTT
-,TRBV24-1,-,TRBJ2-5,CATSDFVGAQETQYF,TGTGCCACCAGTGATTTCGTAGGGGCCCAAGAGACCCAGTACTTC
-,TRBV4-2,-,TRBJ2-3,CASSQGGDTDTQYF,TGTGCCAGCAGCCAGGGCGGGGATACAGATACGCAGTATTTT
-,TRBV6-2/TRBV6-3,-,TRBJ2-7,CASSSLSYEQYF,TGTGCCAGCAGTTCCCTTTCCTACGAGCAGTACTTC
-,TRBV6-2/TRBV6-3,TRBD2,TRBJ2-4,CASSTGTSGDKNIQYF,TGTGCCAGCAGTACCGGGACTAGCGGTGACAAAAACATTCAGTACTTC
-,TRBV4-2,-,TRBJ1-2,CASSQDEVPNYGYTF,TGTGCCAGCAGCCAAGATGAGGTCCCCAACTATGGCTACACCTTC
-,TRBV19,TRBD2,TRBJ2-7,CASPRGLAGPYEQYF,TGTGCCAGTCCCCGGGGACTAGCGGGGCCGTACGAGCAGTACTTC
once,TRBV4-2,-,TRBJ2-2,CASSQEVRTGELFF,TGTGCCAGCAGCCAAGAGGTCCGCACCGGGGAGCTGTTTTTT